The 31 T cell receptor beta chains listed next were all sequenced from one sample in a study of tumor-infiltrating lymphocytes in localized non-small cell lung cancer. The method was immunoSEQ multiplex PCR; TCRdb's version includes in-frame clones alone and lacks a portion of them. The sample lists about 15,000 clones; under 75% were seen once. Sequenced input: lung tumor tissue. These receptors were obtained from a human donor with non-small cell lung cancer.

This clone appeared a few times. The chain has TRBV4-3 and TRBJ1-4; D gene uncertain. The CDR3 runs to 13 residues. Per germline, CDR1 LGHNA and CDR2 YSLEER. Trimming shortened V by 0 bases and J by 8 bases, and 7 bases separated the two germline ends. CDR3 coding DNA: TGCGCCAGCAGCCAAGAGGGGAGGGAAAAACTGTTTTTT. Its translation is CASSQEGREKLFF.

V gene TRBV11-2 combines with J gene TRBJ2-1; TRBD1 might be the D (5 bases). V lost 1 base and J lost 5, with 9 bases in between. The CDR3 is 14 residues long. The germline V gene has CDR1 SGHAT and CDR2 FQNNGV. The CDR3 protein is CASSLGGPHNEQFF. In nucleotides, the CDR3 is TGTGCCAGCAGCTTAGGGGGCCCCCACAATGAGCAGTTCTTC. The full variable domain, with the rest looked up from reference TRBV11-2 and TRBJ2-1, is EAGVAQSPRYKIIEKRQSVAFWCNPISGHATLYWYQQILGQGPKLLIQFQNNGVVDDSQLPKDRFSAERLKGVDSTLKIQPAKLEDSAVYLCASSLGGPHNEQFFGPGTRLTVL.

V usage is TRBV11-2 and J usage is TRBJ1-4; 9 bases are a match to TRBD1. The CDR3 spans 15 residues. CDR1 and CDR2 from the germline V gene are SGHAT and FQNNGV. V lost 5 bases to trimming and J lost 7 bases; unmatched junction nucleotides: 8. As DNA, the CDR3 is TGTGCCAGCAGCCCGTCCGGGACAGGGCGTGAAAAACTGTTTTTT. It specifies CASSPSGTGREKLFF.

The J gene is TRBJ2-1, the V gene TRBV11-2; D is possibly TRBD2 (6 bases). Per the germline V gene, CDR1 is SGHAT and CDR2 is FQNNGV. This CDR3 spans 16 amino acids. V was shortened by 4 bases and J by 7 bases, with 20 bases between the two germline ends. In DNA, the CDR3 is TGTGCCAGCAGCTCCAGAATAGGAGGGAGCCTTAATGAGCAGTTCTTC. Its protein is CASSSRIGGSLNEQFF.

The rearrangement uses TRBV7-2 and TRBJ1-1, with D hard to call. CDR1 and CDR2 (germline): SGHTA, FQGNSA. V lost 4 bases to trimming and J lost 2 bases, with 11 bases between them. The length of the CDR3 is 14 residues. This chain's CDR3 is CASSSLRFNTEAFF. DNA of the CDR3: TGTGCCAGCAGCTCCTTAAGGTTTAACACTGAAGCTTTCTTT.

The genes are TRBV15 and TRBJ1-4, with D possibly TRBD1 on 5 matching bases. CDR1 is LNHNV and CDR2 is YYDKDF in the germline V gene (reference sequence). The CDR3 runs 15 residues. Trimming pared 3 bases from V and 3 bases from J, leaving 11 bases between. The CDR3: CATSRTGTANEKLFF. CDR3 DNA: TGTGCCACCAGCAGGACCGGGACGGCTAATGAAAAACTGTTTTTT.

CDR3 DNA sequence: TGTGCCAGCAGCGACTCCCGGGACGCCACCTACGAGCAGTACTTC. Amino acid sequence: CASSDSRDATYEQYF. The J gene is TRBJ2-7, the V gene TRBV28, with D perhaps assigned TRBD1 or TRBD2 (5 bases each). V lost 6 bases and J lost 2, with 17 bases in between. This CDR3 region has 15 residues. The germline CDR1 and CDR2 sequences are MDHEN and SYDVKM. Combining the CDR3 with reference TRBV28 and TRBJ2-7 gives the whole variable domain DVKVTQSSRYLVKRTGEKVFLECVQDMDHENMFWYRQDPGLGLRLIYFSYDVKMKEKGDIPEGYSVSREKKERFSLILESASTNQTSMYLCASSDSRDATYEQYFGPGTRLTVT.

This chain links TRBV30 with TRBJ1-2, with D possibly TRBD1 on 5 matching bases. With 5 bases removed from V and 4 bases from J, the gap between germline ends came to 11 bases. From germline, CDR1 is GTSNPN and CDR2 SVGIG (reference sequence). The length of the CDR3 is 12 residues. The CDR3 nucleotides read TGTGCCTGGGGTAGGGACGGCTATGGCTACACCTTC. Its protein product is CAWGRDGYGYTF.

The sample holds a few counts of this clone. The genes are TRBV2 and TRBJ1-2, with D tentatively TRBD1 (5 bases). V gave up 4 bases and J gave up 6 bases, with 15 bases separating them. CDR3 length: 14 amino acids. The germline CDR1 and CDR2 sequences are SNHLY and FYNNEI. The CDR3 reads CASSAPTASNGYTF. For the CDR3, the DNA is TGTGCCAGCAGTGCCCCGACAGCGTCGAATGGCTACACCTTC.

This chain joins TRBV7-2 and TRBJ2-7, with D uncertain. V was cut by 2 bases and J by 3 bases, with 2 bases left in between. The CDR3 length is 11 residues. Per the germline V gene, CDR1 is SGHTA and CDR2 is FQGNSA. The CDR3 spells CASSLNYEQYF. Written as DNA, the CDR3 is TGTGCCAGCAGCTTAAACTACGAGCAGTACTTC.

This sequence joins TRBV5-1 and TRBJ2-7; the D is unclear. There are 15 residues in the CDR3. Between the trimmed V and J ends, which lost 0 bases and 3 bases, there was a span of 13 bases. Germline loops: CDR1 SGHRS, CDR2 YFSETQ. The CDR3 nucleotides read TGCGCCAGCAGCTTGGCAGGAGCCACGGGCTACGAGCAGTACTTC. Its protein product is CASSLAGATGYEQYF.

This chain links TRBV9 with TRBJ2-7; D is undetermined. Trimming left V 0 bases short and J 6 bases short, with 13 bases between. The V gene's germline CDR1 is SGDLS and CDR2 YYNGEE. CDR3 length equals 14 residues. The DNA for the CDR3 is TGTGCCAGCAGCGTAGGAATAGTCCCCACCGAGCAGTACTTC. This gives the protein CASSVGIVPTEQYF.

The chain joins TRBV7-2 to TRBJ2-7; TRBD1 might be the D (6 bases). Germline CDR1 reads SGHTA; CDR2 reads FQGNSA. The V end lost 0 bases, the J end lost 4 bases, and 13 bases lay between the germline ends. CDR3 length: 15 residues. CDR3 DNA sequence: TGTGCCAGCAGCTTAGCGACCGGGACACAGTACGAGCAGTACTTC. Translation: CASSLATGTQYEQYF.

CDR3 coding DNA: TGTGCCAGCAGCCTCAGGTCGGGGCAGGGTTATAATGAGCAGTTCTTC. Translation: CASSLRSGQGYNEQFF. The chain links TRBV7-2 to TRBJ2-1; tentatively, D is TRBD1 or TRBD2 (5 bases each). The V end lost 5 bases, the J end lost 7 bases, and 21 bases lay between the germline ends. This CDR3 has 16 amino acids. Germline CDR1 reads SGHTA; CDR2 reads FQGNSA. Complete variable domain (other parts from reference TRBV7-2 and TRBJ2-1): GAGVSQSPSNKVTEKGKDVELRCDPISGHTALYWYRQSLGQGLEFLIYFQGNSAPDKSGLPSDRFSAERTGGSVSTLTIQRTQQEDSAVYLCASSLRSGQGYNEQFFGPGTRLTVL.

The V call is TRBV27, the J call TRBJ2-1, with D perhaps matching TRBD1 or TRBD2 (5 bases each). Germline CDR1 and CDR2: MNHEY and SMNVEV (reference sequence). CDR3 length: 14 residues. Trimming cost V 4 bases and J 7 bases, with 14 bases left between them. Here the CDR3 reads CASSSGTTKNEQFF. The CDR3 nucleotides are TGTGCCAGCAGTTCCGGGACCACCAAAAATGAGCAGTTCTTC.

This clone has a handful of counts. V and J are TRBV11-2 and TRBJ2-3; 9 bases are shared with TRBD2. This CDR3 has 15 amino acids. V trimming: 6 bases; J trimming: 5 bases; junction bases outside the gene matches: 9. Germline V gives CDR1 SGHAT, CDR2 FQNNGV. CDR3 DNA sequence: TGTGCCAGCAGTCCGCCGGGACTAGCAATAGATACGCAGTATTTT. This translates into CASSPPGLAIDTQYF.

The chain combines TRBV6-5 with TRBJ2-7; D ambiguous. The CDR3 totals 11 residues. The germline gives CDR1 MNHEY, CDR2 SVGAGI. CDR3: CAAVTTNEQYF. The CDR3 bases are TGTGCAGCAGTTACAACGAACGAGCAGTACTTC.

This clone was counted once. V usage is TRBV11-3 and J usage is TRBJ2-2; 12 nucleotides line up with TRBD2. The V gene's germline CDR1 is SGHNT and CDR2 YENEEA. The length of the CDR3 is 14 residues. The V segment lost 5 bases and the J segment 7 bases; nucleotides outside the gene matches: 2. DNA of the CDR3: TGTGCCAGCAGCCGACTAGCGGGAGACGGGGAGCTGTTTTTT. Its protein product is CASSRLAGDGELFF.

The chain has TRBV6-5 and TRBJ2-1; D is unclear. Trimming left V 5 bases short and J 7 bases short, with 15 bases between. The CDR3 has 14 residues. The germline V gene has CDR1 MNHEY and CDR2 SVGAGI. The DNA of the CDR3 is TGTGCCAGCAGTGAGGACGGGTTTCTTAATGAGCAGTTCTTC. This sequence encodes CASSEDGFLNEQFF.

V and J are TRBV6-1 and TRBJ2-4; D is uncertain. This CDR3 has 16 residues. CDR1 and CDR2 from the germline V gene are MNHNS and SASEGT. V was clipped by 2 bases and J by 4 bases, with 15 bases between them. CDR3 sequence reads: CASSESWVLTKNIQYF. In DNA form, the CDR3 reads TGTGCCAGCAGTGAATCTTGGGTCTTGACAAAAAACATTCAGTACTTC.

This clone is labeled as medium-sized. The chain carries TRBV27 and TRBJ1-1; 8 positions match TRBD1. V shed 2 bases, J shed 0 bases, and the junction held 2 bases outside the gene matches. There are 15 residues in the CDR3. Germline V lookup: CDR1 MNHEY, CDR2 SMNVEV (reference sequence). CDR3 DNA sequence: TGTGCCAGCAGTTTACAGGGGGCCCTGAACACTGAAGCTTTCTTT. This translates into CASSLQGALNTEAFF.

This chain joins TRBV9 and TRBJ2-2, with 11 bases matching TRBD2. Germline assignment: CDR1 SGDLS and CDR2 YYNGEE. J was trimmed by 5 bases and V by 4 bases; bases with no gene match: 10. CDR3 length: 17 amino acids. This CDR3 is CASSPTTGTSGTGELFF. As DNA, the CDR3 is TGTGCCAGCAGCCCGACGACCGGGACTAGCGGAACCGGGGAGCTGTTTTTT.

By share, this clone counts as medium-sized. This specimen includes other DNA sequences encoding the same CDR3. The V and J genes are TRBV30 and TRBJ2-2; unclear D gene. The CDR3 contains 12 residues. Germline values: CDR1 GTSNPN, CDR2 SVGIG (reference sequence). V lost 1 base and J lost 9, with 9 bases in between. CDR3 in amino acids: CAWSDQVWELFF. The CDR3 nucleotides read TGTGCCTGGAGTGACCAGGTCTGGGAGCTGTTTTTT.

The J gene is TRBJ2-1, the V gene TRBV13; the D gene could be TRBD1 or TRBD2 (5 bases each). Germline V gives CDR1 PRHDT, CDR2 FYEKMQ (reference sequence). Trimming stripped 7 bases from V and 7 bases from J, with 17 bases between. CDR3 length: 14 amino acids. This CDR3 is CASTTLGPGNEQFF. CDR3 nucleotides: TGTGCCAGCACCACCCTGGGGCCGGGGAATGAGCAGTTCTTC. Using reference TRBV13 and TRBJ2-1 for the parts outside the CDR3, the full variable domain is AAGVIQSPRHLIKEKRETATLKCYPIPRHDTVYWYQQGPGQDPQFLISFYEKMQSDKGSIPDRFSAQQFSDYHSELNMSSLELGDSALYFCASTTLGPGNEQFFGPGTRLTVL.

The rearrangement links TRBV6-1 to TRBJ2-2; D is uncertain. Per germline, CDR1 MNHNS and CDR2 SASEGT. Trimming cost V 2 bases and J 6 bases, with 7 bases left between them. The CDR3 sequence is 13 residues long. The CDR3 coding sequence is TGTGCCAGCAGTGAACGGCCATCCGGGGAGCTGTTTTTT. Translating gives CASSERPSGELFF.

This clone was detected only a few times. The gene calls are TRBV5-4 and TRBJ1-2; 7 bases match TRBD1. The CDR3 consists of 13 residues. Trimming took 4 bases from V and 4 from J; bases not matched to a gene: 4. CDR1 SGHNT and CDR2 YYREEE come from the germline V gene (reference sequence). Written as DNA, the CDR3 is TGTGCCAGCAGCCCAGGGACAGTCTATGGCTACACCTTC. Protein: CASSPGTVYGYTF.

This clone was recorded a few times. The chain joins TRBV6-1 to TRBJ2-4, with 8 positions matching TRBD1. The ends lost 4 bases at V and 0 bases at J; junction bases unmatched: 14. This CDR3 contains 19 residues. In germline, CDR1 is MNHNS, CDR2 SASEGT. CDR3 bases: TGTGCCAGCAGTGCCTTCGGACAGGGCCAGAACCTAGCCAAAAACATTCAGTACTTC. Translated, it gives CASSAFGQGQNLAKNIQYF.

The V call is TRBV5-6, the J call TRBJ1-2; 7 bases are a match to TRBD1. V was clipped by 1 base and J by 4 bases; unmatched bases: 4. The CDR3 extends over 14 amino acids. CDR1 is SGHDT and CDR2 is YYEEEE in the germline V gene. The CDR3 coding sequence is TGTGCCAGCAGCTTGACCGGGACAGTCTATGGCTACACCTTC. Its translation: CASSLTGTVYGYTF.

The chain carries TRBV6-5 and TRBJ1-1; 7 nucleotides line up with TRBD1. CDR1 and CDR2 from the germline V gene are MNHEY and SVGAGI. V shed 2 bases and J 7 bases; nucleotides not matched to a gene: 7. The CDR3 is 14 amino acids. CDR3 DNA sequence: TGTGCCAGCAGTTACCGCGGGACAGCCTTTGAAGCTTTCTTT. As protein: CASSYRGTAFEAFF.

V usage is TRBV11-1 and J usage is TRBJ1-1, with D possibly TRBD1 on 5 matching bases. This CDR3 is built from 13 residues. The V end was cut by 3 bases, the J end by 6 bases, with 11 bases between. CDR1 is SGHAT, CDR2 FQDESV, per germline (reference sequence). CDR3 coding DNA: TGTGCCAGCAGCTTGGGACCGACGGCTGAAGCTTTCTTT. Residues: CASSLGPTAEAFF.

The V gene is TRBV11-2, the J gene TRBJ1-1; no clear D. Per germline, CDR1 SGHAT and CDR2 FQNNGV. This CDR3 region has 15 residues. The V and J ends lost 2 bases and 1 base respectively, with 11 bases between them. The CDR3 sequence is CASSLFLEGNTEAFF. The CDR3 coding sequence is TGTGCCAGCAGCTTATTTTTAGAGGGGAACACTGAAGCTTTCTTT.